A single sample is the source of the 32 T cell receptor beta chains below, sequenced in a study of OX40 agonist ivuxolimab in advanced cancers. The data were produced by immunoSEQ multiplex PCR, yet TCRdb's version contains in-frame clones alone and is incomplete. The table shows approximately 9,500 clones, with roughly 64% occurring only once. The sequenced sample was CD4+ or CD8+ T cells sorted from blood, obtained in a trial of the OX40 agonist ivuxolimab. Receptor source: an adult with an advanced solid tumor such as melanoma, head and neck, liver or kidney cancer.

The chain is built from TRBV19 and TRBJ2-1; possible D gene TRBD2, 5 bases. The CDR3 is made up of 15 amino acids. Germline V CDR1 and CDR2: LNHDA, SQIVND (reference sequence). The V gene lost 5 bases and the J gene lost 4 bases, with 15 bases spanning the gap. CDR3 loop: CASSLLSLGYNEQFF. The CDR3 coding sequence is TGTGCCAGTAGTCTTTTATCACTAGGGTACAATGAGCAGTTCTTC.

The chain has TRBV7-8 and TRBJ2-7; D gene ambiguous. This CDR3 is built from 16 residues. The germline CDR1 and CDR2 sequences are SGHVS and FQNEAQ. The V and J ends lost 4 bases and 5 bases respectively, with 21 bases between them. CDR3 DNA: TGTGCCAGCAGCTCCTATCTCTTGGGGAACTCGGACGAGCAGTACTTC. The encoded protein is CASSSYLLGNSDEQYF.

The V gene is TRBV7-3, the J gene TRBJ2-1, with D perhaps TRBD2 (6 bases). V dropped 1 base and J dropped 3 bases, with 13 bases sitting between them. CDR1 and CDR2 (germline): SGHTA, FQGTGA. The CDR3 is made up of 16 amino acids. The CDR3: CASSLIGGVNYNEQFF. Written as DNA, the CDR3 is TGTGCCAGCAGCTTAATAGGCGGGGTGAACTACAATGAGCAGTTCTTC.

J is TRBJ2-7 and V is TRBV7-8; the match to TRBD1 covers 7 bases. Trimming cost V 5 bases and J 6 bases; bases outside gene matches: 10. Per the germline V gene, CDR1 is SGHVS and CDR2 is FQNEAQ. There are 14 residues in the CDR3. CDR3 in DNA: TGTGCCAGCAGCCTCCCGGGACAGAGAGGCGAGCAGTACTTC. It yields the protein CASSLPGQRGEQYF.

This rearrangement joins TRBV19 to TRBJ1-5, with TRBD1 as a possible D gene (6 bases). V was cut by 6 bases and J by 10 bases, with 22 bases left in between. The CDR3 length is 15 residues. The germline gives CDR1 LNHDA, CDR2 SQIVND (reference sequence). CDR3 DNA sequence: TGTGCCAGTAGCGCTACCCAGGGGACCCGAGGACCCCAGCATTTT. Amino acids: CASSATQGTRGPQHF.

In this sample, this clone turned up a few times. V is TRBV29-1 and J is TRBJ1-4; 7 bases line up with TRBD1. The J segment lost 7 bases and the V segment lost 4 bases, leaving 12 bases of the junction unmatched. Germline lookup yields CDR1 SQVTM and CDR2 ANQGSEA. This CDR3 is 15 amino acids long. The CDR3 protein is CSVAFETGTFEKLFF. The CDR3 DNA is TGCAGCGTTGCCTTCGAGACAGGGACCTTTGAAAAACTGTTTTTT.

This chain connects TRBV28 to TRBJ1-2, with D possibly being TRBD1 (5 bases). V was shortened by 7 bases and J by 3 bases, with 21 bases between the two germline ends. Per germline, CDR1 MDHEN and CDR2 SYDVKM. The CDR3 covers 16 residues. CDR3: CASTGGEKRGYYGYTF. The CDR3 nucleotides read TGTGCCAGCACGGGCGGGGAGAAACGGGGGTACTATGGCTACACCTTC.

This clone came up once. The chain uses TRBV6-6 and TRBJ2-2; 9 nucleotides match TRBD2. Germline CDR1 and CDR2: MNHNY and SVGAGI (reference sequence). CDR3 length equals 16 residues. V lost 5 bases and J lost 1; bases outside the gene matches: 5. The DNA of the CDR3 is TGTGCCAGCAGTCTTCAACTAGCGGGGAACACCGGGGAGCTGTTTTTT. Translation: CASSLQLAGNTGELFF.

CDR3 amino acids: CASSYAGTGGGYTF. DNA of the CDR3: TGTGCCAGCAGTTACGCCGGGACAGGGGGCGGCTACACCTTC. This chain joins TRBV6-5 and TRBJ1-2; the match to TRBD1 covers 12 bases. With 2 bases clipped from V and 8 bases from J, the junction kept 3 bases outside the gene matches. CDR1 and CDR2 (germline): MNHEY, SVGAGI. The CDR3 loop spans 14 amino acids.

Note on this clone: Relative to the germline gene, one junction end is altered; a read error may explain this. The rearrangement joins TRBV29-1 to TRBJ2-1; D gene unclear. CDR1 and CDR2 (germline): SQVTM, ANQGSEA. The CDR3 length is 15 residues. Written as DNA, the CDR3 is TGCAGCGTTGTGGGCACCCATAGCTCCTACAATGGGCAGTTCTTC. Protein sequence: CSVVGTHSSYNGQFF.

The chain uses TRBV9 and TRBJ1-3; D is possibly TRBD1 (6 bases). The CDR3 sequence is 16 residues long. V lost 3 bases and J lost 1, with 14 bases in between. Germline CDR1 is SGDLS and CDR2 is YYNGEE. CDR3 DNA: TGTGCCAGCAGCGCGACAGGTCTCGTGTCTGGAAACACCATATATTTT. It specifies CASSATGLVSGNTIYF.

The V and J genes are TRBV7-2 and TRBJ1-2; D possibly corresponds to TRBD1 (6 bases). Trimming cost V 4 bases and J 4 bases, with 13 bases left between them. CDR3 size: 14 residues. CDR1 and CDR2 from the germline V gene are SGHTA and FQGNSA. Written as DNA, the CDR3 is TGTGCCAGCAGCTCCTCCGGGACACTCTATGGCTACACCTTC. Protein product: CASSSSGTLYGYTF.

The chain carries TRBV5-1 and TRBJ2-2, with 8 bases lining up with TRBD1. Trimming at V came to 2 bases and at J to 7 bases, leaving 7 bases not matched to a gene. The length of the CDR3 is 15 residues. The germline V gene has CDR1 SGHRS and CDR2 YFSETQ. The CDR3 reads CASSFSQGAGGELFF. In nucleotides, the CDR3 is TGCGCCAGCAGCTTTAGTCAGGGGGCTGGCGGGGAGCTGTTTTTT.

This clone appeared a single time. The chain employs TRBV10-3 and TRBJ2-6; D perhaps matches TRBD1 (6 bases). The CDR3 is made up of 17 amino acids. CDR1 and CDR2 (germline): ENHRY, SYGVKD. The V gene lost 10 bases and the J gene lost 0 bases, with 19 bases spanning the gap. CDR3 bases: TGTGCCAGCAGCCCTGGGACACCGTTCTCTGGGGCCAACGTCCTGACTTTC. Translating it yields CASSPGTPFSGANVLTF.

This clone was seen a few times. The chain is built from TRBV29-1 and TRBJ2-1; D call uncertain. Trimming removed 8 bases from V and 7 bases from J, with 21 bases in between. CDR3 length equals 14 residues. Germline values: CDR1 SQVTM, CDR2 ANQGSEA. The CDR3 coding sequence is TGCAGCCTGGTCGGGCAAGTGGGTGGGAATGAGCAGTTCTTC. It specifies CSLVGQVGGNEQFF.

This clone has more than one count but fewer than ten. The CDR3 here is CASSQDIRGEQFF. CDR3 DNA sequence: TGCGCCAGCAGCCAAGATATTCGGGGTGAGCAGTTCTTC. This sequence joins TRBV4-1 and TRBJ2-1, with D possibly matching TRBD2 (5 bases). The CDR3 spans 13 residues. The V gene's germline CDR1 is MGHRA and CDR2 YSYEKL. Deletions cut 0 bases from V and 9 bases from J, with 9 bases between.

The chain is built from TRBV7-3 and TRBJ2-1, with D possibly being TRBD2 (5 bases). The CDR3 is 13 residues long. Germline V lookup: CDR1 SGHTA, CDR2 FQGTGA. Trimming cost V 10 bases and J 7 bases, with 17 bases left between them. CDR3: CATRRPGWNEQFF. The CDR3 DNA sequence: TGTGCCACCCGAAGGCCGGGATGGAATGAGCAGTTCTTC.

The chain recombines TRBV7-8 with TRBJ2-1; TRBD2 agrees at 7 bases. Trimming at V came to 6 bases and at J to 6 bases, leaving 11 bases not matched to a gene. The V gene's germline CDR1 is SGHVS and CDR2 FQNEAQ. The CDR3 consists of 15 residues. The CDR3 reads CASREYSAGINEQFF. As DNA, the CDR3 is TGTGCCAGCAGGGAATACTCAGCGGGGATCAATGAGCAGTTCTTC. The whole variable domain, filled in from reference TRBV7-8 and TRBJ2-1, reads GAGVSQSPRYKVAKRGQDVALRCDPISGHVSLFWYQQALGQGPEFLTYFQNEAQLDKSGLPSDRFFAERPEGSVSTLKIQRTQQEDSAVYLCASREYSAGINEQFFGPGTRLTVL.

The rearrangement links TRBV7-8 to TRBJ2-7, with D hard to call. Trimming shortened V by 1 base and J by 2 bases, and 6 bases separated the two germline ends. The CDR3 sequence is 13 residues long. The germline V gene has CDR1 SGHVS and CDR2 FQNEAQ. The CDR3 DNA reads TGTGCCAGCAGCTTAGACTGGACCTACGAGCAGTACTTC. Translation: CASSLDWTYEQYF. Supplemented by reference TRBV7-8 and TRBJ2-7, the full variable domain reads GAGVSQSPRYKVAKRGQDVALRCDPISGHVSLFWYQQALGQGPEFLTYFQNEAQLDKSGLPSDRFFAERPEGSVSTLKIQRTQQEDSAVYLCASSLDWTYEQYFGPGTRLTVT.

The chain has TRBV7-8 and TRBJ2-3; a possible D gene is TRBD2 (7 bases). Germline CDR1 reads SGHVS; CDR2 reads FQNEAQ. Trimming left V 5 bases short and J 2 bases short, with 17 bases between. The CDR3 extends over 16 amino acids. In nucleotides, the CDR3 is TGTGCCAGCAGCCCTATTGAGGGGGGGTTCACAGATACGCAGTATTTT. Translated, it gives CASSPIEGGFTDTQYF.

The gene calls are TRBV7-9 and TRBJ1-2, with no clear D. Germline CDR1 SEHNR, CDR2 FQNEAQ (reference sequence). Deletions cut 2 bases from V and 3 bases from J, with 19 bases between. The CDR3 contains 17 residues. The CDR3 here is CASSLQSTPVPYYGYTF. CDR3 sequence (DNA): TGTGCCAGCAGCTTACAATCGACTCCTGTCCCGTACTATGGCTACACCTTC. The variable domain in full, with the rest retrieved from reference TRBV7-9 and TRBJ1-2, is DTGVSQNPRHKITKRGQNVTFRCDPISEHNRLYWYRQTLGQGPEFLTYFQNEAQLEKSRLLSDRFSAERPKGSFSTLEIQRTEQGDSAMYLCASSLQSTPVPYYGYTFGSGTRLTVV.

The gene calls are TRBV19 and TRBJ1-6; D unclear. The V gene lost 3 bases and the J gene lost 0 bases, with 12 bases spanning the gap. The CDR3 loop spans 17 amino acids. Germline-derived CDR1 and CDR2 are LNHDA and SQIVND (reference sequence). As DNA, the CDR3 is TGTGCCAGTAGTATGACGGAACCCAGCTCCTATAATTCACCCCTCCACTTT. This sequence encodes CASSMTEPSSYNSPLHF.

The CDR3 nucleotides are TGTGCCAGCAGGACACGACAGGGCCCTAATTCACCCCTCCACTTT. Amino acid sequence: CASRTRQGPNSPLHF. V is TRBV6-5 and J is TRBJ1-6; 7 bases map to TRBD1. Germline trimming cut 6 bases from V and 6 bases from J; bases unmatched to any gene: 8. The germline gives CDR1 MNHEY, CDR2 SVGAGI. The CDR3 length is 15 residues.

Relative to its sample, this clone is medium-sized (0.01 to 0.1%). The gene calls are TRBV27 and TRBJ2-7; D possibly corresponds to TRBD2 (6 bases). Germline V lookup: CDR1 MNHEY, CDR2 SMNVEV (reference sequence). V was pared by 3 bases and J by 7 bases, with 10 bases between. The CDR3 runs 12 residues. The CDR3 region has the DNA TGTGCCAGCAGTTTGGCAGGGAGGGAGCAGTACTTC. Protein product: CASSLAGREQYF.

This clone has only a few counts. The chain recombines TRBV27 with TRBJ1-1, with a possible D match to TRBD1 (5 bases). V was cut by 6 bases and J by 4 bases, with 12 bases left in between. The germline V gene has CDR1 MNHEY and CDR2 SMNVEV (reference sequence). This CDR3 spans 13 amino acids. CDR3 residues: CASSLSGATEAFF. Here the CDR3 DNA reads TGTGCCAGCAGCCTCTCCGGGGCCACTGAAGCTTTCTTT.

J is TRBJ2-3 and V is TRBV7-2, with 14 bases identical to TRBD2. This CDR3 is built from 15 residues. J lost 1 base, V lost 6 bases, and 0 bases had no gene match. The germline CDR1 and CDR2 sequences are SGHTA and FQGNSA. The CDR3 sequence: CASRGLAGGTDTQYF. CDR3 sequence (DNA): TGTGCCAGCAGGGGACTAGCGGGGGGCACAGATACGCAGTATTTT.

The V call is TRBV19, the J call TRBJ1-6, with a tentative D call TRBD1 (5 bases). In germline, CDR1 is LNHDA, CDR2 SQIVND (reference sequence). Trimming took 5 bases from V and 11 from J, leaving 10 bases between them. This CDR3 contains 12 residues. In DNA form, the CDR3 reads TGTGCCAGTAGTCCGGGGCAGACACCCCTCCACTTT. It is translated as CASSPGQTPLHF.

The rearrangement joins TRBV11-3 to TRBJ2-2, with a weak D call TRBD2 (5 bases). Germline CDR1 is SGHNT and CDR2 is YENEEA. The CDR3 covers 13 residues. V lost 1 base to trimming and J lost 7 bases, with 7 bases between them. The CDR3 bases are TGTGCCAGCAGCTTAGTGGAGGTCGGGGAGCTGTTTTTT. This gives the protein CASSLVEVGELFF.

Relative to its sample, this clone is medium-sized (0.01 to 0.1%). The J gene is TRBJ2-1, the V gene TRBV28; TRBD1 agrees at 11 bases. This CDR3 spans 14 amino acids. Germline V lookup: CDR1 MDHEN, CDR2 SYDVKM. Unmatched junction bases numbered 6, after V lost 7 bases and J lost 7 bases. The CDR3 here is CASTGQGATNEQFF. In nucleotides, the CDR3 is TGTGCCAGCACCGGACAGGGGGCAACAAATGAGCAGTTCTTC.

This chain connects TRBV27 to TRBJ2-2; TRBD1 or TRBD2 may be the D gene (6 bases each). The V end lost 8 bases, the J end lost 0 bases, and 19 bases lay between the germline ends. Germline assignment: CDR1 MNHEY and CDR2 SMNVEV (reference sequence). The CDR3 has 17 residues. The CDR3 sequence: CASYTGDTFANTGELFF. CDR3 bases: TGTGCCAGCTACACGGGGGACACGTTCGCGAACACCGGGGAGCTGTTTTTT.

The rearrangement uses TRBV2 and TRBJ1-6, with no clear D. V was shortened by 6 bases and J by 7 bases, with 7 bases between the two germline ends. CDR3 size: 12 residues. CDR1 is SNHLY and CDR2 is FYNNEI in the germline V gene. The chain's CDR3 is CASRKLNSPLHF. CDR3 coding DNA: TGTGCCAGCAGGAAGCTGAATTCACCCCTCCACTTT.

The chain combines TRBV11-3 with TRBJ1-1, with D hard to call. The CDR3 runs 15 residues. The V end was cut by 8 bases, the J end by 0 bases, with 16 bases between. Looked up from germline, CDR1 is SGHNT and CDR2 is YENEEA. Written as DNA, the CDR3 is TGTGCCAGCCATCCAAGAAAGGGCGTGAACACTGAAGCTTTCTTT. Protein product: CASHPRKGVNTEAFF.